This T cell receptor (beta chain) derives from a study of graft-versus-host responses after intestinal transplantation. In the study overall: Recipients got multivisceral, liver-intestinal, or isolated intestinal transplants. Once they had received anti-thymocyte globulin induction, all recipients took tacrolimus and steroids for three to four years. Overall study results and limits: The highest levels of circulating GvH clones went along with early declines in HvG clones after transplant. Where graft-donor T cell macrochimerism was present, patients had high graft-versus-host to host-versus-graft clonal ratios in allografts.

CDR1 is SQVTM, CDR2 ANQGSEA, per germline. The CDR3 has 11 amino acids. V lost 2 bases and J 7 bases, leaving 8 bases between the germline ends. Here immunoSEQ multiplex PCR was the method, and the copy in TCRdb shows in-frame clones only, minus some. The sample has about 35,000 clones, roughly 93% seen once. Concerning this clone: Its antigen is still unknown.

The TCR originated in a human donor who was the organ donor for an intestinal transplant. The chain is built from TRBV29-1 and TRBJ1-1; tentative D call: TRBD1 (5 bases). Sequenced material: unstimulated CD8+ T cells sorted from spleen or lymph node cells, taken before transplant. The DNA of the CDR3 is TGCAGCGTTGAAAGGGACTATGAAGCTTTCTTT. Translating gives CSVERDYEAFF.